A single sample is the source of the 22 T cell receptor beta chains below, sequenced in a study of monozygotic twins with inflammatory bowel disease. TCRdb re-called the 5' RACE reads and shows each CDR3 protein once, DNA omitted. In all, the sample yields 150,000 to 200,000 distinct CDR3 sequences. Sequencing used blood. The receptors stem from a human donor with ulcerative colitis or Crohn's disease, or a healthy co-twin of an affected twin (not recorded which).

The chain joins TRBV12-3 or TRBV12-4 to TRBJ1-5; TCRdb indicates TRBD1, and absent DNA this call remains unverified. This CDR3 has 15 amino acids. CDR3 sequence: CASSLRPGQGYPQHF.

The V gene is TRBV20-1, the J gene TRBJ2-7; TCRdb gives TRBD2 as the D gene, but with no DNA this cannot be confirmed. The CDR3 runs 15 residues. Germline V CDR1 and CDR2: DFQATT, SNEGSKA (reference sequence). CDR3 in amino acids: CSAGRLDLPHQEQYF.

The chain employs TRBV7-6 and TRBJ2-3. The length of the CDR3 is 12 residues. Germline V gene lookup returns CDR1 SGHVS and CDR2 FNYEAQ. The chain's CDR3 is CASSSWPDTQYF. The full variable domain, in which reference TRBV7-6 and TRBJ2-3 provide the parts outside the CDR3, is GAGVSQSPRYKVTKRGQDVALRCDPISGHVSLYWYRQALGQGPEFLTYFNYEAQQDKSGLPNDRFSAERPEGSISTLTIQRTEQRDSAMYRCASSSWPDTQYFGPGTRLTVL.

V and J are TRBV19 and TRBJ1-2; absent DNA, TCRdb's TRBD1 call cannot be checked. The CDR3 is made up of 14 amino acids. The germline V gene encodes CDR1 LNHDA and CDR2 SQIVND (reference sequence). CDR3: CASKTLQGHGGYTF.

This rearrangement joins TRBV19 to TRBJ2-1; TCRdb's D call, TRBD1, is unchecked because there is no DNA. Germline V CDR1 and CDR2: LNHDA, SQIVND (reference sequence). The CDR3 spans 19 residues. The CDR3 region is CASRTRDKAFPSSYNEQFF.

The chain links TRBV3-1 to TRBJ2-7; the D call of TRBD2 rests on TCRdb alone, since no DNA is present to check it. This CDR3 spans 15 amino acids. From germline, CDR1 is LGHDT and CDR2 YNNKEL (reference sequence). This chain's CDR3 is CASSLRGGDSYEQYF.

This chain connects TRBV5-1 to TRBJ2-3. The germline V gene has CDR1 SGHRS and CDR2 YFSETQ. The CDR3 is 13 amino acids. CDR3 region: CASSPRLTDTQYF. Complete variable domain (other parts from reference TRBV5-1 and TRBJ2-3): KAGVTQTPRYLIKTRGQQVTLSCSPISGHRSVSWYQQTPGQGLQFLFEYFSETQRNKGNFPGRFSGRQFSNSRSEMNVSTLELGDSALYLCASSPRLTDTQYFGPGTRLTVL.

The rearrangement uses TRBV20-1 and TRBJ1-4. This CDR3 has 16 residues. CDR1 and CDR2 (germline): DFQATT, SNEGSKA (reference sequence). CDR3 loop: CSARNRLTFSNEKLFF.

The chain joins TRBV12-3 or TRBV12-4 to TRBJ1-5; TCRdb's D gene call, TRBD1, goes unchecked for lack of DNA. The CDR3 is made up of 13 amino acids. The chain's CDR3 is CASSLGGFMAQHF.

This chain connects TRBV4-3 to TRBJ2-1; TCRdb proposes TRBD2, but this gene call is untestable without DNA. Germline CDR1 reads LGHNA; CDR2 reads YSLEER. This CDR3 spans 18 amino acids. The CDR3 loop reads CASSQVGMGPYSYNEQFF.

The chain carries TRBV12-3 or TRBV12-4 and TRBJ2-2. This CDR3 is 12 amino acids long. The CDR3: CASTWMGWELFF.

The rearrangement uses TRBV20-1 and TRBJ2-3; TCRdb's D call of TRBD1 is untestable without DNA. Looked up from germline, CDR1 is DFQATT and CDR2 is SNEGSKA (reference sequence). The length of the CDR3 is 14 residues. CDR3 residues: CSARGGQPTDTQYF.

The V gene is TRBV6-1, the J gene TRBJ1-3; TCRdb outputs TRBD1, but without DNA this stays unchecked. Germline CDR1 reads MNHNS; CDR2 reads SASEGT. The CDR3 runs to 15 residues. The CDR3 here is CASLGTANSGNTIYF.

The chain is built from TRBV29-1 and TRBJ2-1; TCRdb's D call of TRBD2 is untestable without DNA. This CDR3 is 15 amino acids long. Germline loops: CDR1 SQVTM, CDR2 ANQGSEA. The CDR3 sequence is CSGGLAGGSYNEQFF.

This chain links TRBV12-3 or TRBV12-4 with TRBJ1-5. CDR3 size: 14 residues. The CDR3 here is CASSYWDSNQPQHF.

This chain connects TRBV20-1 to TRBJ1-6. Germline V gene data show CDR1 as DFQATT and CDR2 as SNEGSKA (reference sequence). The CDR3 extends over 15 amino acids. CDR3 amino acids: CSARDRAYYNSPLHF.

The genes are TRBV7-2 and TRBJ2-7; the D call of TRBD2 rests on TCRdb alone, since no DNA is present to check it. Germline V gene sequence: CDR1 SGHTA, CDR2 FQGNSA. This CDR3 is 15 amino acids long. The CDR3 sequence: CASSLVIALNYEQYF. Supplemented by reference TRBV7-2 and TRBJ2-7, the full variable domain reads GAGVSQSPSNKVTEKGKDVELRCDPISGHTALYWYRQSLGQGLEFLIYFQGNSAPDKSGLPSDRFSAERTGGSVSTLTIQRTQQEDSAVYLCASSLVIALNYEQYFGPGTRLTVT.

The rearrangement joins TRBV11-2 to TRBJ2-2; TCRdb outputs TRBD1, but without DNA this stays unchecked. The CDR3 totals 14 residues. From germline, CDR1 is SGHAT and CDR2 FQNNGV. The CDR3 loop reads CASSKGQVTGELFF.

V and J are TRBV11-2 and TRBJ2-6; the D call of TRBD1 rests on TCRdb alone, since no DNA is present to check it. This CDR3 spans 17 amino acids. Per the germline V gene, CDR1 is SGHAT and CDR2 is FQNNGV. CDR3 region: CASSLVPGGSGANVLTF.

The chain combines TRBV27 with TRBJ1-5. Per germline, CDR1 MNHEY and CDR2 SMNVEV (reference sequence). This CDR3 comprises 13 residues. The chain's CDR3 is CASSLYRNQPQHF.

The V and J genes are TRBV10-3 and TRBJ1-2; TCRdb reports TRBD1, a call that lacks DNA to check it against. This CDR3 region has 13 residues. Germline V CDR1 and CDR2: ENHRY, SYGVKD. The CDR3: CAISEDGAYGYTF.

The chain combines TRBV29-1 with TRBJ1-4; the D call of TRBD1 rests on TCRdb alone, since no DNA is present to check it. Germline CDR1 reads SQVTM; CDR2 reads ANQGSEA. The CDR3 loop spans 13 amino acids. The CDR3 region is CSVGDRDNEKLFF.